Detailed here is one T cell receptor (beta chain). Its antigen remains undetermined. Base-call qualities are not available, and no considerably larger clone is one nucleotide away. The source of the sample is a study of cytomegalovirus exposure and HLA in healthy donors (dated by TCRdb to 2017 to 2019). Notes on the research overall: An earlier analysis of some 620 of the donors reported approximately 280 Gb of sequence data and roughly 120 million unique TCR beta sequences obtained from around 190 million T cells. The number of typed donors differed by locus: 629-630 for A, B, C, DRB1 and DQB1; 500 to 550 for DQA1; 600 to 610 for DPA1; and around 470 for DPB1. All discovery cohort repertoires had been generated on a single sequencing platform. Besides the first cohort of approximately 710 subjects, a separate validation cohort made up of around 120 different subjects was used. On average, roughly 200,000 unique TCR beta nucleotide sequences were sequenced per donor among a few hundred genotyped donors of the cohort, with roughly 19% of those sequences being non-productive. Both class I and class II loci were covered by HLA typing, at four-digit resolution. Rather than drawing on any new phenotypic data, the later analysis identified candidate immune exposures from TCR beta sequences and the way those sequences occurred across donors. The genetic ancestry cluster associated with self-reported Caucasian donors included about 84% of the 300 to 450 genotyped donors. An earlier analysis of about 620 of the donors applied high-throughput TCR beta sequencing to assess whether each TCR beta V gene segment acted as functional or pseudogenic. Donor age, sex, ethnicity and CMV serostatus were compiled together with the repertoire data. Around 320 gigabases of sequencing data and 70 million to 85 million unique TCR sequences were included in an early release covering about 620 HLA-typed donors. Because of strong linkage in the cohort, roughly five DR-DQ haplotypes were treated as single units for association and clustering. A later genetic analysis took genome-wide SNP genotypes for about 60% of the roughly 670 donors and used that subset as a discovery cohort. The aim of the study was to test whether cataloging public T cell receptors could identify signatures of past pathogen exposure. Using immunosequencing, the study profiled T cell repertoires from about 650 subjects and related those repertoires to cytomegalovirus serostatus. The study combined high-throughput TCR immunosequencing, statistical association of individual TCRs with disease status, and machine learning to predict cytomegalovirus infection status. A later analysis re-analyzed previously published TCR beta repertoires from about 600 donors and added high-resolution HLA genotyping to study TCR occurrence patterns. Paper-wide results and their limitations: Cytomegalovirus status was reported to be diagnosed by the classifier with high specificity and sensitivity in both the original and validation cohorts. In an earlier analysis of 500 to 650 of the donors, most TCR beta V segments appeared in productive rearrangements about 87% or about 30% of the time, broadly matching IMGT annotations. Because HLA typing was unavailable for some donors at each locus, only the typed subset was used in association tests. The 87-base-pair reads could not distinguish some IMGT-functional V segments, including TRBV6-2 and TRBV6-3, so those segments were excluded. About 17 rarely observed V segments, including chromosome 9 orphons, were excluded from the earlier analysis of approximately 500 of the donors because counts were too low. Compared with the roughly 710-donor mean, donors in an Asian-associated ancestry cluster had fewer N-insertions in productive TCRs, according to a later genetic analysis. The presence/absence analyses assumed that sequencing depth was roughly uniform across donors, and that assumption may not be true. In a later analysis, several top co-occurrence clusters were reported to appear linked to parvovirus B19, influenza, CMV and Epstein-Barr virus. A later genetic analysis associated a missense DCLRE1C variant with V-gene and J-gene trimming of TCR beta chains, and an independent cohort replicated the association. In the study, roughly 160 TCR beta chains were listed as associated with cytomegalovirus. In vitro tests confirmed that a few of the cytomegalovirus-associated TCR beta chains recognize cytomegalovirus antigens. According to the authors, the approach could potentially be generalized to other disease states and immunological phenotypes. CMV serostatus was the only immune exposure information available for the cohort. Specific HLA alleles were associated with 15,000 to 20,000 TCR beta sequences at a false discovery rate of 0.05 in a later analysis. A later analysis found that HLA-associated TCR beta chains were more clonally expanded and had lower generation probabilities than equally common non-associated chains. Linkage disequilibrium might explain the correlated functional status among segregating V segments, but an unknown experimental factor could not be ruled out. Strong co-occurrence of HLA alleles, especially DR and DQ, made assigning TCR associations to individual alleles difficult. In a later analysis, TCR association rates were found to vary across HLA loci, with the most associated TCRs seen for DRB1 alleles and the fewest for HLA-C alleles. A further reported finding was that TCR beta sequences accurately predicted the HLA-A and HLA-B alleles for most subjects in the first cohort. Most CMV-associated TCR beta chains appeared to be HLA-restricted in a later analysis, and the HLA associations seemed to be driven largely by CMV exposure. The sequencing pipeline was judged likely to have produced a cluster of highly shared sequence variants as a technical artifact. In this cohort, only TCR beta chains were sequenced, and detectable features were limited by the absence of alpha or paired-chain data. Across donors, most TCR sequences were observed very rarely, whereas some public TCRs were present in many individuals.

The CDR3 runs 15 residues from the cysteine to the phenylalanine. The sequence is cut down to CDR3 DNA, 45 bases in frame from base 1. The germline V gene sets CDR1 to ENHRY and CDR2 to SYGVKD. From V the trimming removes 0 bases and from J it removes 5 bases, while the gene matches leave 1 base of the junction unaccounted for. Library preparation used the immunoSEQ multiplex PCR assay. A mixture of 60 forward primers for TCR Vbeta segments and 13 reverse primers for TCR Jbeta segments was used in the multiplex PCR. A multiplex PCR assay on genomic DNA amplified the CDR3 region of rearranged TCR beta genes. On the Illumina HiSeq System, the amplified TCR beta libraries were sequenced as 87-base-pair reads. The paper's data handling went like this. In a later analysis, roughly 80 million unique TCR beta chains were counted across the 650 to 750 repertoires, and around 10 million of these chains were shared by at least two donors. Raw reads were error-corrected and collapsed into unique sequences by a nearest-neighbor algorithm in which closely related sequences were merged to remove PCR and sequencing errors. V, D and J gene segments were assigned by aligning CDR3 sequences to IMGT reference sequences. For a sequence to be retained, at least a six-nucleotide match to both a V gene segment and a J gene segment was required. Rearrangements were classified as productive when the CDR3 lacked stop codons and remained in frame with V and J, and all other rearrangements were classified as non-productive. Following IMGT convention, CDR3 was defined as the stretch from the second conserved V-encoded cysteine up to the conserved J-encoded phenylalanine. Sequences without an unambiguous match to a single V gene segment were excluded from the earlier analysis of 500 to 700 of the donors. An earlier analysis of approximately 590 of the donors called V segments functional above 56.7% productive rearrangements and segregating when the between-donor standard deviation exceeded 5%. A statistical classification framework was built for diagnosing cytomegalovirus status from the catalog of TCR beta chain sequences. In a later analysis, V and J genes were assigned by comparing TCR nucleotide sequences against IMGT/GENE-DB human TR gene sequences. A later analysis assigned CDR3 sequences and most-parsimonious VDJ recombination scenarios with the TCRdist pipeline. In a later analysis, each TCR beta chain was defined by its CDR3 amino acid sequence together with its V-gene family, and reads lacking a unique V-gene family were excluded. A later analysis removed 592 highly shared, low-generation-probability nucleotide sequences to deal with suspected cross-contamination and a sequencing artifact. A later analysis calculated a clonal expansion index for each public chain from normalized within-repertoire ranks of inferred template counts. Generation probabilities in a later analysis came from a VDJ recombination model fitted to out-of-frame rearrangements, and those results were checked against IGoR. Hypergeometric tests were used in a later analysis to score TCR-TCR, TCR-HLA and TCR-CMV co-occurrence, with a repertoire-size bias correction applied to the TCR pairs. False discovery rates were estimated in a later analysis by permuting HLA or CMV assignments 20 times. In a later analysis, co-occurring TCRs were grouped using DBSCAN, with TCRdist sequence similarity added in when clustering inside HLA-allele-positive subsets. Co-occurrence clustering excluded repertoires with fewer than 30,000 or more than 120,000 public chains, plus five with anomalous nucleotide sharing. Entries here come from immuneACCESS through TCRdb and include only in-frame sequences with V and J called. Some clones fail to appear in such tables; in the studies checked, an unresolved V gene covers under half of the shortfall, and the cause of the remainder is unknown. The V and J calls and clone size come from that table; D and trimming were worked out from the DNA. Across this sample there are about 180,000 clones, with 76% seen only once. The ten largest clones take up roughly 2.5% of the sample.

The cohort was made up of under 800 healthy bone marrow donors. Cohort members were all nominally healthy when sampled, although unrecorded immune exposures were likely present. The donor tested CMV seropositive and was one of the 289 seropositive cohort members. A peripheral blood sample was provided by each donor, and peripheral blood mononuclear cells were used for TCR beta sequencing. Genomic DNA extraction from the blood cell samples was performed with the Qiagen DNeasy Blood Extraction Kit. Material for sequencing was PBMCs. This clonotype was obtained from a woman between 25 and 40 years old in good health and CMV-seropositive. Recombination connected TRBV10-3 to TRBJ2-7; 13 central bases correspond to TRBD2. The DNA sequence is TGTGCCATCAGTGAGTCGACTAGCGGGGGGAACGAGCAGTACTTC. This encodes CAISESTSGGNEQYF.